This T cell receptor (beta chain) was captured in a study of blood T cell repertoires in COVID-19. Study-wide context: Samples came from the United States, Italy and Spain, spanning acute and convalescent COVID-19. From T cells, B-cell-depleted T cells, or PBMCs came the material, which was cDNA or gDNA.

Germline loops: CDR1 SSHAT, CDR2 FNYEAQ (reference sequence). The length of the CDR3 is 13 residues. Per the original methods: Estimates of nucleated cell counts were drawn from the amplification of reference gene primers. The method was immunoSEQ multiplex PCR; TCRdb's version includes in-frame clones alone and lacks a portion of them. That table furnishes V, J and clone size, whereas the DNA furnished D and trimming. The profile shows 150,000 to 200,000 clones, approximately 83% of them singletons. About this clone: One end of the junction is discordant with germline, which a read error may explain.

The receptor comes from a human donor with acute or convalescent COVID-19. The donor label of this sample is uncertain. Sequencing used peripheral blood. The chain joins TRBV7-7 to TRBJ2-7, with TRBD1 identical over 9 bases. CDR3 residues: CASSVDRGGEQYF. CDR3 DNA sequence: TGTGCTAGCAGCGTGGACAGGGGTGGCGAGCAGTACTTC.